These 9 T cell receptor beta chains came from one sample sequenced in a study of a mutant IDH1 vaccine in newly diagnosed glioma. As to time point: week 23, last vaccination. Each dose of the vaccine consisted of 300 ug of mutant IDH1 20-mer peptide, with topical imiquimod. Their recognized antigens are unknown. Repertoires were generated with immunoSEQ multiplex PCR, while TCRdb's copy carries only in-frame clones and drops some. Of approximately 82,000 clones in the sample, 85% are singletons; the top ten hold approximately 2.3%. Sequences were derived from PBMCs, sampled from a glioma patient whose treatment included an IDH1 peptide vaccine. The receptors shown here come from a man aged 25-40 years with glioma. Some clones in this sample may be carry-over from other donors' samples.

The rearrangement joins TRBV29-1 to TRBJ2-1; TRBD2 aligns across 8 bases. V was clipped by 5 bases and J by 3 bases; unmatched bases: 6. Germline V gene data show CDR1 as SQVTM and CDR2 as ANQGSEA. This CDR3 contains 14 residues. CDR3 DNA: TGCAGCGTTAAGCGGGAGTCGGACTACAATGAGCAGTTCTTC. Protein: CSVKRESDYNEQFF.

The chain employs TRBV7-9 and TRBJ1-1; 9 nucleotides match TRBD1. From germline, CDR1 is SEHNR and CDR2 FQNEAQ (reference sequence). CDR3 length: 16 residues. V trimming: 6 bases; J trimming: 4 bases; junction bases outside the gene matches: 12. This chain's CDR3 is CASRRPTGGKGTEAFF. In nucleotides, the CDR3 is TGTGCCAGCAGAAGACCCACAGGGGGCAAGGGCACTGAAGCTTTCTTT.

DNA of the CDR3: TGCGCCAGCAGCCTCCACACAGATACGCAGTATTTT. This codes for CASSLHTDTQYF. The chain carries TRBV5-1 and TRBJ2-3; D is unresolved. The CDR3 is 12 amino acids. Germline V CDR1 and CDR2: SGHRS, YFSETQ. The V end lost 4 bases, the J end lost 2 bases, and 5 bases lay between the germline ends.

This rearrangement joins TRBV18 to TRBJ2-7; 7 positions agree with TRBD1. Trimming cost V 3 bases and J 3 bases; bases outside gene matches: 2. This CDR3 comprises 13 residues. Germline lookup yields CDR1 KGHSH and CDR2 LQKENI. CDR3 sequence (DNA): TGTGCCAGCTCACCCGGGGACAGCTACGAGCAGTACTTC. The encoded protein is CASSPGDSYEQYF.

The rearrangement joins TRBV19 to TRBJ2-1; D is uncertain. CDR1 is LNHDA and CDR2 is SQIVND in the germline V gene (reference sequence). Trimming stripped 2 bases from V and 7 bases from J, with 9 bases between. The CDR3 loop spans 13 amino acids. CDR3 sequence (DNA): TGTGCCAGTAGTATACAAGTTGAGAATGAGCAGTTCTTC. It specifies CASSIQVENEQFF.

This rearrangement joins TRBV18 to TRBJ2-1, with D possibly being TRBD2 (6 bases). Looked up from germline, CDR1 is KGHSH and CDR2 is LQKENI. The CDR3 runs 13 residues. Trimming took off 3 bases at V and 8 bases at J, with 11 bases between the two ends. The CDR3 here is CASSPGLQDEQFF. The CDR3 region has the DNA TGTGCCAGCTCACCGGGACTCCAAGATGAGCAGTTCTTC.

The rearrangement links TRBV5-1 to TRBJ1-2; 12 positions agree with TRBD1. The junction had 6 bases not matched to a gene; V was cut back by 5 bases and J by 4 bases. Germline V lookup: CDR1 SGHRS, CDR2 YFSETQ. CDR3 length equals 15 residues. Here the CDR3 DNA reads TGCGCCAGCAGATCCGGGACAGGGGGCAGCTATGGCTACACCTTC. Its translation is CASRSGTGGSYGYTF. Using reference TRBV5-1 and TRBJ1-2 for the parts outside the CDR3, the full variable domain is KAGVTQTPRYLIKTRGQQVTLSCSPISGHRSVSWYQQTPGQGLQFLFEYFSETQRNKGNFPGRFSGRQFSNSRSEMNVSTLELGDSALYLCASRSGTGGSYGYTFGSGTRLTVV.

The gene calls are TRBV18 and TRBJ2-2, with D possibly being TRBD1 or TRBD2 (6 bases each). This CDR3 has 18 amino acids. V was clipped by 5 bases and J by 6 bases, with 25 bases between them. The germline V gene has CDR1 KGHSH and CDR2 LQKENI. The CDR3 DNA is TGTGCCAGCTCAGCAATAGCCTTCTCGGGGGCGCCGCCCGGGGAGCTGTTTTTT. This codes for CASSAIAFSGAPPGELFF.

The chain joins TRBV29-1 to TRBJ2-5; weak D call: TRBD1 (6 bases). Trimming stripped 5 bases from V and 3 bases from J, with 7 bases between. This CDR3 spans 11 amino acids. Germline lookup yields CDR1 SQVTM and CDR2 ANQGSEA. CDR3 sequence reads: CSVRTEETQYF. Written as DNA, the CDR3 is TGCAGCGTTCGGACAGAAGAGACCCAGTACTTC.